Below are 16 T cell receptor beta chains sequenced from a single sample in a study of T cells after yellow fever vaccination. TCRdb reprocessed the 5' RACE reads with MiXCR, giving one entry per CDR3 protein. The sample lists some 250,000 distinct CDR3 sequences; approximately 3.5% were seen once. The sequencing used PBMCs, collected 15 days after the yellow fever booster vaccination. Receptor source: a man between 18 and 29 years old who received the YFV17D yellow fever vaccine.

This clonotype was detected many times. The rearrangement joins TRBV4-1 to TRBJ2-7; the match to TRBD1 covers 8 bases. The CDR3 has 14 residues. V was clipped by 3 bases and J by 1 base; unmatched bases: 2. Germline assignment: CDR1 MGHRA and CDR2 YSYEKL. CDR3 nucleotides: TGCGCCAGCAGCCATCGACAGGGGTCCTACGAGCAGTACGTC. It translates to CASSHRQGSYEQYV.

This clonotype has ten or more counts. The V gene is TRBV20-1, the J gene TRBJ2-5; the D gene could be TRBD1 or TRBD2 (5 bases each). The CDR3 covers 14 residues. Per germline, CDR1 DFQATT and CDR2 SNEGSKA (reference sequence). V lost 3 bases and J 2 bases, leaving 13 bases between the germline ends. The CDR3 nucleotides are TGCAGTGCTAGTAAGCCGGGACGGCAAGAGACCCAGTACTTC. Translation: CSASKPGRQETQYF.

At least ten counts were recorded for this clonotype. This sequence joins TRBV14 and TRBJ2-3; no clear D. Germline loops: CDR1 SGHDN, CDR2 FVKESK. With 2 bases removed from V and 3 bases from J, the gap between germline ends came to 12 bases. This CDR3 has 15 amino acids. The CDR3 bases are TGTGCCAGCAGCCAAACACCCCTTCGGACAGATACGCAGTATTTT. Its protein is CASSQTPLRTDTQYF.

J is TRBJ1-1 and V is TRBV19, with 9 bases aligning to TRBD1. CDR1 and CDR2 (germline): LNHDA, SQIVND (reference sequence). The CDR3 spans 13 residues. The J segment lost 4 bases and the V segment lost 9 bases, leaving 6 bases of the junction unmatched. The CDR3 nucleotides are TGTGCCAGCAGCCGGGACAGGGCCACTGAAGCTTTCTTT. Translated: CASSRDRATEAFF. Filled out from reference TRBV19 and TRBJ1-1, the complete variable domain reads DGGITQSPKYLFRKEGQNVTLSCEQNLNHDAMYWYRQDPGQGLRLIYYSQIVNDFQKGDIAEGYSVSREKKESFPLTVTSAQKNPTAFYLCASSRDRATEAFFGQGTRLTVV.

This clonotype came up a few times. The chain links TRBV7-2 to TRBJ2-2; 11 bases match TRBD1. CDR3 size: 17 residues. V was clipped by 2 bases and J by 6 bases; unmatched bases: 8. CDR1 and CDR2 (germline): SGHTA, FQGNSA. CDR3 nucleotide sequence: TGTGCCAGCAGCTTACGACGGGACAGGGGGTCCTCCGGGGAGCTGTTTTTT. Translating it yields CASSLRRDRGSSGELFF.

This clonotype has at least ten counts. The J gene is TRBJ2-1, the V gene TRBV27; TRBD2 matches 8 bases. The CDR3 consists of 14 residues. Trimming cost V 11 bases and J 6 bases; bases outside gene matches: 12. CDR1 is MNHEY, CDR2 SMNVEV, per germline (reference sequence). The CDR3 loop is CAGSPGLGGNEQFF. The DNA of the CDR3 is TGTGCCGGCTCCCCGGGACTAGGGGGCAATGAGCAGTTCTTC.

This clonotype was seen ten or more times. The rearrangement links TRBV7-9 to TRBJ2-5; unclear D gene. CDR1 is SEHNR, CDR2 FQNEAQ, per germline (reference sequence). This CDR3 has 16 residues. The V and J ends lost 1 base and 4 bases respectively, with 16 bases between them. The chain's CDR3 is CASSLGRAHSGETQYF. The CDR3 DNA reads TGTGCCAGCAGCTTAGGTCGGGCCCATTCCGGAGAGACCCAGTACTTC.

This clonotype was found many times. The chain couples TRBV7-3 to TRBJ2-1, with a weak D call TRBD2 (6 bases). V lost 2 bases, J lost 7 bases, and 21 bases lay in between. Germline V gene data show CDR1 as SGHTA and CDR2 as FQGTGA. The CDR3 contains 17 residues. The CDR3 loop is CASSLGVGGAVLNEQFF. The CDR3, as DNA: TGTGCCAGCAGCTTAGGGGTGGGAGGAGCGGTCTTGAATGAGCAGTTCTTC.

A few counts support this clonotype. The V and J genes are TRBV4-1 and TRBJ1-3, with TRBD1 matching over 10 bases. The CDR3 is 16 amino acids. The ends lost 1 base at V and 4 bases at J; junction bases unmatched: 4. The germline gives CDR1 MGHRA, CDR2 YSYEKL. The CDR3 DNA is TGCGCCAGCAGCCAAGGGGGACAGGGGATGGGAAACACCATATATTTT. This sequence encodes CASSQGGQGMGNTIYF.

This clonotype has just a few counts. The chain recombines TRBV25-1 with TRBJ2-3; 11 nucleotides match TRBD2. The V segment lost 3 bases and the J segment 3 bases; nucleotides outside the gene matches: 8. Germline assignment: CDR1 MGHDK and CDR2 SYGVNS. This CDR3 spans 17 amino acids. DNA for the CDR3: TGTGCCAGCAGTGATAGTAGGCTAGCGGGGGGTACAGATACGCAGTATTTT. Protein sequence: CASSDSRLAGGTDTQYF.

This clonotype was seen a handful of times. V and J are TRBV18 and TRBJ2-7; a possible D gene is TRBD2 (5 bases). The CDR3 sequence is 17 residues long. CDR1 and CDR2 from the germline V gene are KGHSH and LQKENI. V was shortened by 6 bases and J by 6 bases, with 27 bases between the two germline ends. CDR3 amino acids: CASSSFEGKDRAGEQYF. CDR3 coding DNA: TGTGCCAGCTCTTCTTTCGAGGGTAAAGACCGGGCGGGCGAGCAGTACTTC. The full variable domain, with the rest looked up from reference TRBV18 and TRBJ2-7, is NAGVMQNPRHLVRRRGQEARLRCSPMKGHSHVYWYRQLPEEGLKFMVYLQKENIIDESGMPKERFSAEFPKEGPSILRIQQVVRGDSAAYFCASSSFEGKDRAGEQYFGPGTRLTVT.

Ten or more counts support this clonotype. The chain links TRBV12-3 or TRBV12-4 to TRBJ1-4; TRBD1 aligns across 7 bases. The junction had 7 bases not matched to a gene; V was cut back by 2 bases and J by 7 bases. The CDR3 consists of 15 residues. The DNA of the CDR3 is TGTGCCAGCAGTTTACAGGGCCCAGGGGGTGAAAAACTGTTTTTT. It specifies CASSLQGPGGEKLFF.

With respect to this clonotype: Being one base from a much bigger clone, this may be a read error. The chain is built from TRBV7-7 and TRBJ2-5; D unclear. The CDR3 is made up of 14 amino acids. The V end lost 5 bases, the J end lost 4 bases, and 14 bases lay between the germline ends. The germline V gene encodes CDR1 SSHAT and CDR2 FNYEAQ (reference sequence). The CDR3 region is CASSASLSPETQYF. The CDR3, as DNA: TGTGCCAGCAGCGCCTCCCTCTCCCCAGAGACCCAGTACTTC.

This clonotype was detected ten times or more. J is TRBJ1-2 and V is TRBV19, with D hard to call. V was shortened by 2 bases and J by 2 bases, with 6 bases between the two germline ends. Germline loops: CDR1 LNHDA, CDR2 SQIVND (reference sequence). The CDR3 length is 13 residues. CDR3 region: CASSILRNYGYTF. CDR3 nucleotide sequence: TGTGCCAGTAGTATACTACGGAACTATGGCTACACCTTC.

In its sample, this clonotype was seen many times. In nucleotides, the CDR3 is TGTGCCAGCAGCTCGGCAGGGGTATTGGCTGAAGCTTTCTTT. Amino acids: CASSSAGVLAEAFF. This chain uses TRBV7-9 with TRBJ1-1; weak D call: TRBD1 (6 bases). This CDR3 region has 14 residues. Germline CDR1 SEHNR, CDR2 FQNEAQ (reference sequence). V dropped 4 bases and J dropped 6 bases, with 15 bases sitting between them.

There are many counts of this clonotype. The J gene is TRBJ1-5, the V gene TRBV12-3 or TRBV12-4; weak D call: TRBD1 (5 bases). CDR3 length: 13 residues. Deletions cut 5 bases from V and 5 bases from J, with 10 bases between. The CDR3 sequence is CASSGGWDQPQHF. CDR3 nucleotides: TGTGCCAGCAGTGGGGGATGGGATCAGCCCCAGCATTTT.